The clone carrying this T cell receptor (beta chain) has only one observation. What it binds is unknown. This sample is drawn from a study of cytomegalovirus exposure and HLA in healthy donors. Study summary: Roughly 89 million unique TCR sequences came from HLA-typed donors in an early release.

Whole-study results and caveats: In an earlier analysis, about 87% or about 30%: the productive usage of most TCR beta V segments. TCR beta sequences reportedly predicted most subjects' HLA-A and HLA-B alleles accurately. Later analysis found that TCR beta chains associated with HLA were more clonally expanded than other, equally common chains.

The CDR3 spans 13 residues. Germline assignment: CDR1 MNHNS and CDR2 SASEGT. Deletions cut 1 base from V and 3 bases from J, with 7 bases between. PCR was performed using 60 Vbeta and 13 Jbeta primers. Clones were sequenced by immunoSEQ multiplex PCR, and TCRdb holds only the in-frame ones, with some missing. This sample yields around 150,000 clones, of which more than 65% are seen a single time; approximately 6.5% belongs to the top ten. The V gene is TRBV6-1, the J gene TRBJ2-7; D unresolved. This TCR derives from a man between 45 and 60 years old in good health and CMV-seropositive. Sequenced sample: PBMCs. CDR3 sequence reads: CASSEGLRYEQYF. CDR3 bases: TGTGCCAGCAGTGAAGGTTTGCGCTACGAGCAGTACTTC.